This TCR beta chain emerged from a study of cytomegalovirus exposure and HLA in healthy donors. Trimming pared 4 bases from V and 5 bases from J, leaving 16 bases between. The CDR3 is 15 amino acids. Germline-derived CDR1 and CDR2 are SGHNT and YYREEE (reference sequence). With respect to this clone: No antigen is known for it.

PCR was performed using 60 Vbeta and 13 Jbeta primers. Method: immunoSEQ multiplex PCR; TCRdb's copy keeps in-frame clones and lacks some. The table has 65,000 to 100,000 clones, 75% to 80% seen once; the top ten hold roughly 5.5%. General observations from the study: The study put about 180 TCR beta chains on its list as cytomegalovirus-associated.

The TCR was taken from a female donor in good health and CMV-seronegative. Material for sequencing was PBMCs. The rearrangement joins TRBV5-4 to TRBJ2-1; the D gene is possibly TRBD1 (6 bases). The CDR3 is CASSTGQQMDNEQFF. As DNA, the CDR3 is TGTGCCAGCAGCACCGGACAGCAAATGGACAATGAGCAGTTCTTC.